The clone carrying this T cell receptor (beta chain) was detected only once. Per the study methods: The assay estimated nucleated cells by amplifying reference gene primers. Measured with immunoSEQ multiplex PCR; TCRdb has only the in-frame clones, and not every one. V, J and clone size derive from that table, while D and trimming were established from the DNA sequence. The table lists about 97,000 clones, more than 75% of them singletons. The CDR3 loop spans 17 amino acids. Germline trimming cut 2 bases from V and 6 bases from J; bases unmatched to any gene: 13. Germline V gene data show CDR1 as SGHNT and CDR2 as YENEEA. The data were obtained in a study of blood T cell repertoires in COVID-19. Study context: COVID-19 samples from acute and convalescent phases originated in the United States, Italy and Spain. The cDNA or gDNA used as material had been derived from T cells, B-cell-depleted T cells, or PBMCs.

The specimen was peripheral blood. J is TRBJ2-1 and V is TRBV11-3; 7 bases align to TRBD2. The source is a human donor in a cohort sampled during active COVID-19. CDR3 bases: TGTGCCAGCAGCTTAAGGCCGGGGGGTCTCCCCCCCAATGAGCAGTTCTTC. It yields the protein CASSLRPGGLPPNEQFF. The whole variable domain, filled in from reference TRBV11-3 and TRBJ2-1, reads EAGVVQSPRYKIIEKKQPVAFWCNPISGHNTLYWYLQNLGQGPELLIRYENEEAVDDSQLPKDRFSAERLKGVDSTLKIQPAELGDSAVYLCASSLRPGGLPPNEQFFGPGTRLTVL.